The clone carrying this T cell receptor beta chain was counted many times. Its antigen is not identified. This specimen comes from a study of T cells in Graves' hyperthyroidism and ophthalmopathy. Overall study results and limits: Ophthalmopathy got predicted by the model a median approximately six months before its onset. Separating ophthalmopathy from stable hyperthyroidism was achieved by a 13 V-J model.

Amplification yielded TCR beta CDR3 regions, with RNA transcripts as the source. In the first-round RT-PCR of the TCR CDR3, the HTBI primer set was used. TCRdb analysed the multiplex PCR reads with MiXCR anew, one entry per CDR3 protein. The data hold a few hundred thousand distinct CDR3 sequences, with approximately 14% observed a single time. Looked up from germline, CDR1 is SQVTM and CDR2 is ANQGSEA. The CDR3 runs 13 residues. V was trimmed by 6 bases and J by 5 bases, leaving 16 bases between them. The source of this sequence is a woman in her thirties or forties with Graves' ophthalmopathy. The genes are TRBV29-1 and TRBJ2-5; D is uncertain. The sample comprised blood. This CDR3 reads CSVLPGAEETQYF. The CDR3 DNA reads as TGCAGCGTCCTCCCAGGTGCAGAGGAGACCCAGTACTTC.